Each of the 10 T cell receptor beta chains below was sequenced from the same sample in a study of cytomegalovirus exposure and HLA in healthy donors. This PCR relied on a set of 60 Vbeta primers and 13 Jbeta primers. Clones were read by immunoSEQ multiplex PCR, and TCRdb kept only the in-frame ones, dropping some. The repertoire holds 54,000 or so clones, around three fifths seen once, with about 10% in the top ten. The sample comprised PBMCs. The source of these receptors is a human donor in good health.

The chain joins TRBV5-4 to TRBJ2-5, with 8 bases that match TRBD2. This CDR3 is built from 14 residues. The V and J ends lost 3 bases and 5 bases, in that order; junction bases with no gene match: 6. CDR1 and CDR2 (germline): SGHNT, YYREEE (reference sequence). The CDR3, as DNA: TGTGCCAGCAGCTCGCGGGGGGCCGTCGAGACCCAGTACTTC. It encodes CASSSRGAVETQYF.

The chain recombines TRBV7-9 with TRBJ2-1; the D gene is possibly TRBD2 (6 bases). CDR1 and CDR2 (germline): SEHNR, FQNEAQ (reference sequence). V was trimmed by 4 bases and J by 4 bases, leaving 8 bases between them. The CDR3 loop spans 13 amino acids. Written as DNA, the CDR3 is TGTGCCAGCAGCTCGGCGGGGTACAATGAGCAGTTCTTC. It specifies CASSSAGYNEQFF.

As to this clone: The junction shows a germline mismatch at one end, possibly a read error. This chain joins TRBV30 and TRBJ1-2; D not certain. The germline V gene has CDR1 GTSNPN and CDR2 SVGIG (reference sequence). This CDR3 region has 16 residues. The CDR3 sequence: CAWSVRSVTLRYGYPF. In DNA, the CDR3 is TGTGCCTGGAGTGTACGATCTGTGACACTCCGCTATGGCTACCCCTTC. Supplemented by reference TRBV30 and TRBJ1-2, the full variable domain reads SQTIHQWPATLVQPVGSPLSLECTVEGTSNPNLYWYRQAAGRGLQLLFYSVGIGQISSEVPQNLSASRPQDRQFILSSKKLLLSDSGFYLCAWSVRSVTLRYGYPFGSGTRLTVV.

The chain's CDR3 is CASSQGQAGYMNTEAFF. The CDR3 region has the DNA TGTGCCAGCAGCCAAGGACAGGCGGGCTATATGAACACTGAAGCTTTCTTT. This chain links TRBV5-4 with TRBJ1-1, with 7 bases matching TRBD1. CDR1 and CDR2 from the germline V gene are SGHNT and YYREEE (reference sequence). The V segment lost 4 bases and the J segment 0 bases; nucleotides outside the gene matches: 12. CDR3 length: 17 residues.

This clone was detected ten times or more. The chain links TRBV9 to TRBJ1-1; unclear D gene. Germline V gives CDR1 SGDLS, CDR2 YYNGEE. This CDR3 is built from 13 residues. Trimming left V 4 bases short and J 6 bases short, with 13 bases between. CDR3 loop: CASSPRGRSEAFF. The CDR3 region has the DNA TGTGCCAGCAGCCCCAGAGGTAGGTCTGAAGCTTTCTTT.

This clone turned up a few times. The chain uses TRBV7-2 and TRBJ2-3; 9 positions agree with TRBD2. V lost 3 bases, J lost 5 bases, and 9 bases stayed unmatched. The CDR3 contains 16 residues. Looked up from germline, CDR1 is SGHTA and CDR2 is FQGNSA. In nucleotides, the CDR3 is TGTGCCAGCAGCTTTAAGCGGGGGGCCAGGGGAGATACGCAGTATTTT. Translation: CASSFKRGARGDTQYF.

The CDR3 DNA is TGTGCCAGCAGCGCGACAGGGGGAACGCGAACCCACGAGCAGTACTTC. Amino acid sequence: CASSATGGTRTHEQYF. The chain employs TRBV11-2 and TRBJ2-7, with 9 bases matching TRBD1. Germline V gene data show CDR1 as SGHAT and CDR2 as FQNNGV. With V trimmed by 5 bases and J by 5 bases, 13 bases remained unmatched. The CDR3 sequence is 16 residues long. The complete variable domain, with remaining parts taken from reference TRBV11-2 and TRBJ2-7, reads EAGVAQSPRYKIIEKRQSVAFWCNPISGHATLYWYQQILGQGPKLLIQFQNNGVVDDSQLPKDRFSAERLKGVDSTLKIQPAKLEDSAVYLCASSATGGTRTHEQYFGPGTRLTVT.

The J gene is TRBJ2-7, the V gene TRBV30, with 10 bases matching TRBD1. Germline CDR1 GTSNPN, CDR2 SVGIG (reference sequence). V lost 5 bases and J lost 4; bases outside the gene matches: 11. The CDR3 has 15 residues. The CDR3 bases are TGTGCCTGGGGCCAGGGGGACAGGGGAATTTACGAGCAGTACTTC. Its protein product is CAWGQGDRGIYEQYF. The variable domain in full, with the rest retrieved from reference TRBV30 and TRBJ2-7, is SQTIHQWPATLVQPVGSPLSLECTVEGTSNPNLYWYRQAAGRGLQLLFYSVGIGQISSEVPQNLSASRPQDRQFILSSKKLLLSDSGFYLCAWGQGDRGIYEQYFGPGTRLTVT.

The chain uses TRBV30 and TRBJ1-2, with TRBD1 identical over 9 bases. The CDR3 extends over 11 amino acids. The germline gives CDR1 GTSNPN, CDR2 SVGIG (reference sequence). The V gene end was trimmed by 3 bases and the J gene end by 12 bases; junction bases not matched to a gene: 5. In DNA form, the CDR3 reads TGTGCCTGGAGGACAGGGGGGATTGACACCTTC. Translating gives CAWRTGGIDTF.

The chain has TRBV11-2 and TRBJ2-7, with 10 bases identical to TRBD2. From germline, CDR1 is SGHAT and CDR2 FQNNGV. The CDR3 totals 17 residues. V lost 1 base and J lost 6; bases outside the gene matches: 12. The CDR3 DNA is TGTGCCAGCAGCTTAGCCGCTTGGGCTAGCGGGGGAGGCGAGCAGTACTTC. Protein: CASSLAAWASGGGEQYF. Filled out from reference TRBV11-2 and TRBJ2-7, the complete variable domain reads EAGVAQSPRYKIIEKRQSVAFWCNPISGHATLYWYQQILGQGPKLLIQFQNNGVVDDSQLPKDRFSAERLKGVDSTLKIQPAKLEDSAVYLCASSLAAWASGGGEQYFGPGTRLTVT.